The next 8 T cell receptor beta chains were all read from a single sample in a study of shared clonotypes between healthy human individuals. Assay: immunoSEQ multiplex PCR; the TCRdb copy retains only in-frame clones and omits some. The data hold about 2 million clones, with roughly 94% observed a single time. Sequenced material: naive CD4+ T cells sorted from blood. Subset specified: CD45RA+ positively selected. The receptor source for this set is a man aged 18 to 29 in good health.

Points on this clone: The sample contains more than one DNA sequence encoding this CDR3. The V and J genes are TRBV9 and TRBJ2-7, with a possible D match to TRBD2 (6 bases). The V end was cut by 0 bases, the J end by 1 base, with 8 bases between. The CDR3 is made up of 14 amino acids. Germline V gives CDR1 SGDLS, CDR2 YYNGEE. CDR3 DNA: TGTGCCAGCAGCGTAGAGGAGGGTTCCTACGAGCAGTACTTC. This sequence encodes CASSVEEGSYEQYF.

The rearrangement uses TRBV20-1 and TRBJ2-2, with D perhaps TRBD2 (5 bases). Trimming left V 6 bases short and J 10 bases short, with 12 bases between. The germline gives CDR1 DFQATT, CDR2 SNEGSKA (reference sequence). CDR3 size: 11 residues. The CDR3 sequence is CSAERVAELFF. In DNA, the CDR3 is TGCAGTGCCGAGAGGGTGGCGGAGCTGTTTTTT.

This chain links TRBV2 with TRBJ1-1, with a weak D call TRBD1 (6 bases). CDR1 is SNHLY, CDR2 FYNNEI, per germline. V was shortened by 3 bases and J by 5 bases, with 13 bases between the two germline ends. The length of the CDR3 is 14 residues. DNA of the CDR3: TGTGCCAGCAGTGATGGTAAAGGGGGGACTGAAGCTTTCTTT. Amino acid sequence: CASSDGKGGTEAFF.

The CDR3 loop is CASSSLPPRTSGYNEQFF. CDR3 DNA sequence: TGCGCCAGCAGCTCTCTCCCTCCCAGGACTAGCGGGTACAATGAGCAGTTCTTC. The chain employs TRBV5-1 and TRBJ2-1; 11 positions match TRBD2. Germline V gene lookup returns CDR1 SGHRS and CDR2 YFSETQ. The V segment lost 3 bases and the J segment 4 bases; nucleotides outside the gene matches: 12. The CDR3 extends over 18 amino acids. Using reference TRBV5-1 and TRBJ2-1 for the parts outside the CDR3, the full variable domain is KAGVTQTPRYLIKTRGQQVTLSCSPISGHRSVSWYQQTPGQGLQFLFEYFSETQRNKGNFPGRFSGRQFSNSRSEMNVSTLELGDSALYLCASSSLPPRTSGYNEQFFGPGTRLTVL.

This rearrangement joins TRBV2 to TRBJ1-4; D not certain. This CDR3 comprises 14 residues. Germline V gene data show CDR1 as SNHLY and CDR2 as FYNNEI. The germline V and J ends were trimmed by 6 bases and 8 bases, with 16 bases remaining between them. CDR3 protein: CASSRPIPQEKLFF. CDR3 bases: TGTGCCAGCAGCCGGCCTATACCTCAGGAAAAACTGTTTTTT.

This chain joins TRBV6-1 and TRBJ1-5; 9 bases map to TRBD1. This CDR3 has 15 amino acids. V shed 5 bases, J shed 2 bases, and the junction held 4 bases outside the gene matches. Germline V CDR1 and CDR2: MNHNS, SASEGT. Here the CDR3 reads CASSPDRGGNQPQHF. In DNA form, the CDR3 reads TGTGCCAGCAGTCCGGACAGGGGCGGCAATCAGCCCCAGCATTTT.

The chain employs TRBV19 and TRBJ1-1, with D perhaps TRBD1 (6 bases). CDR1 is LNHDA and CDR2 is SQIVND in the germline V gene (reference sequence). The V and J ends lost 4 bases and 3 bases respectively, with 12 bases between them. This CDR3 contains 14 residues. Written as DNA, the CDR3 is TGTGCCAGTAGTAGATTACAGGGAGACACTGAAGCTTTCTTT. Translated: CASSRLQGDTEAFF.

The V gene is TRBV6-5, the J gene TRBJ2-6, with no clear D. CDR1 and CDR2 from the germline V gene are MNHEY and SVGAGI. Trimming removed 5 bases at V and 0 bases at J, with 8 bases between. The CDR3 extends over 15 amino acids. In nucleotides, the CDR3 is TGTGCCAGCAGTCTCAGCCGCTCTGGGGCCAACGTCCTGACTTTC. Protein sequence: CASSLSRSGANVLTF.